The rows below give T cell receptor beta chains drawn from one sample of a study. TCRdb reprocessed the multiplex PCR reads with MiXCR, giving one entry per CDR3 protein. The sample includes approximately 560 distinct CDR3 sequences, less than 20% seen only once; the top ten take approximately 18%. The sequenced sample was tumor-infiltrating Tregs sorted from the breast tumor. These receptors were taken from a female donor with breast cancer. Each CDR3 is given with its conserved first and last residue. A D gene is named only where the DNA matches it firmly. The listing skips clone size in some rows; elsewhere it reads once, few, many or a size class.

abundance	d_gene	j_gene	v_gene	CDR3nt	CDR3aa
-	-	TRBJ1-2	TRBV12-3/TRBV12-4	TGTGCCAGCAGTTTAGCCGGCCAGAGGTATGGCTACACCTTC	CASSLAGQRYGYTF
medium-sized	-	TRBJ1-2	TRBV12-3/TRBV12-4	TGTGCCAGCAGTGCGACCAACTATGGCTACACCTTC	CASSATNYGYTF
medium-sized	-	TRBJ1-2	TRBV12-5	TGTGCTAGTGCACAGAGCAACTATGGCTACACCTTC	CASAQSNYGYTF
large	-	TRBJ1-2	TRBV12-3/TRBV12-4	TGTGCCAGCAGTTTGCAGGGATCCCTCACTAACTATGGCTACACCTTC	CASSLQGSLTNYGYTF
-	-	TRBJ1-2	TRBV12-3/TRBV12-4	TGTGCCAGCAGTTGGAGACAGGACTATGGCTACACCTTC	CASSWRQDYGYTF
large	-	TRBJ1-2	TRBV12-3/TRBV12-4	TGTGCCAGCAGTCAAAACAGAAATAACTATGGCTACACCTTC	CASSQNRNNYGYTF
medium-sized	-	TRBJ1-2	TRBV12-3/TRBV12-4	TGTGCCAGCAGTTCTCCATTTGGCTACACCTTC	CASSSPFGYTF
medium-sized	-	TRBJ1-2	TRBV12-3/TRBV12-4	TGTGCCAGCAGTTTAGAGGGAGGCCATGTCACCTTC	CASSLEGGHVTF
few	-	TRBJ1-2	TRBV12-3/TRBV12-4	TGTGCCAGCAGTCAGGGTCTCGGCTACACCTTC	CASSQGLGYTF
-	-	TRBJ1-2	TRBV12-3/TRBV12-4	TGTGCCAGCAGTATCGAGGTTAATGGCTACACCTTC	CASSIEVNGYTF
-	TRBD1	TRBJ1-2	TRBV12-3/TRBV12-4	TGTGCCAGCAGTTTAGGACAGGGAGCTAACTATGGCTACACCTTC	CASSLGQGANYGYTF
large	TRBD1	TRBJ1-2	TRBV12-3/TRBV12-4	TGTGCCAGCAGCCCGAGGACAGGGGACGGCTACACCTTC	CASSPRTGDGYTF
medium-sized	TRBD1	TRBJ1-2	TRBV12-3/TRBV12-4	TGTGCCAGCAGTTTGTCCGGGACAGGGTATGGCTACACCTTC	CASSLSGTGYGYTF
medium-sized	TRBD1	TRBJ1-2	TRBV12-3/TRBV12-4	TGTGCCAGCAGACAGGGGTCGGGCGGCTACACCTTC	CASRQGSGGYTF
hyperexpanded	-	TRBJ1-2	TRBV12-3/TRBV12-4	TGTGCCAGCCGTTCGATTACAGGGAAGGCGGGAGGCTACACCTTC	CASRSITGKAGGYTF
medium-sized	-	TRBJ1-2	TRBV12-3/TRBV12-4	TGTGCCAGCAGACCCGCAGGGTTCGCTAACTATGGCTACACCTTC	CASRPAGFANYGYTF
large	-	TRBJ1-2	TRBV12-3/TRBV12-4	TGTGCCAGCAGTATCAGGGTTAATGGCTACACCTTC	CASSIRVNGYTF
medium-sized	TRBD1	TRBJ1-2	TRBV12-3/TRBV12-4	TGTGCCAGCAGTTCATACCGGGACAGCGGACCCTCGGGTGGCTACACCTTC	CASSSYRDSGPSGGYTF
large	-	TRBJ1-2	TRBV12-3/TRBV12-4	TGTGCCAGCAGTTTGAGCGGCGAGGTCTATGGCTACACCTTC	CASSLSGEVYGYTF
large	-	TRBJ1-2	TRBV12-3/TRBV12-4	TGTGCCAGCAGTTCCCCGAACTATGGCTACACCTTC	CASSSPNYGYTF
-	-	TRBJ1-2	TRBV12-3/TRBV12-4	TGTGCCAGCAGCACCGGGACACGCTATGGCTACACCTTC	CASSTGTRYGYTF
large	-	TRBJ1-2	TRBV12-3/TRBV12-4	TGTGCCAGCAGTCCGACAGCAGCTAACTATGGCTACACCTTC	CASSPTAANYGYTF
-	TRBD1	TRBJ1-2	TRBV12-3/TRBV12-4	TGTGCCAGCAGGGAGACAGGGCTTAACTATGGCTACACCTTC	CASRETGLNYGYTF
once	-	TRBJ1-2	TRBV12-3/TRBV12-4	TGTGCCAGCAGTTCCCGGACCCTTAACTATGGCTACACCTTC	CASSSRTLNYGYTF
large	TRBD1	TRBJ1-2	TRBV12-3/TRBV12-4	TGTGCCAGCAACTCACCGGACAGGAAGTATGGCTACACCTTC	CASNSPDRKYGYTF
few	TRBD1	TRBJ1-2	TRBV12-3/TRBV12-4	TGTGCCAGCAGTTCCCACCGGGACAGTAACTATGGCTACACCTTC	CASSSHRDSNYGYTF
large	-	TRBJ1-2	TRBV12-3/TRBV12-4	TGTGCCAGCAGTTCCCAGGGGACGCCGAACTATGGCTACACCTTC	CASSSQGTPNYGYTF
large	TRBD1	TRBJ1-2	TRBV12-3/TRBV12-4	TGTGCCAGCAGCCCAGGACAGGGAACCTATGGCTACACCTTC	CASSPGQGTYGYTF
medium-sized	-	TRBJ1-2	TRBV12-3/TRBV12-4	TGTGCCAGCAGTGAGGGACATAGCTCTCGGGGCTACACCTTC	CASSEGHSSRGYTF
medium-sized	-	TRBJ1-2	TRBV12-3/TRBV12-4	TGTGCCAGCAGCCCACAGGGTACTAACTATGGCTACACCTTC	CASSPQGTNYGYTF
large	TRBD1	TRBJ1-2	TRBV12-3/TRBV12-4	TGTGCCGTAGGACAGGGACATGGCTACACCTTC	CAVGQGHGYTF
large	-	TRBJ1-2	TRBV12-3/TRBV12-4	TGTGCCAGCAGTTTAGCGCGGACAGCGGGCTACACCTTC	CASSLARTAGYTF
large	-	TRBJ1-2	TRBV12-3/TRBV12-4	TGTGCCAGCAGTCGAGAACTAGTTGGCTACACCTTC	CASSRELVGYTF
large	TRBD1	TRBJ1-2	TRBV12-3/TRBV12-4	TGTGCCAGCAGTACGGGACAGCTATATGGCTACACCTTC	CASSTGQLYGYTF
large	-	TRBJ1-2	TRBV12-3/TRBV12-4	TGTGCCAGCACCGTAGGGGACAACACCCGGCTTAACTATGGCTACACCTTC	CASTVGDNTRLNYGYTF
medium-sized	-	TRBJ1-2	TRBV12-3/TRBV12-4	TGTGCCAGCATATCAGACCTAACTAACTATGGCTACACCTTC	CASISDLTNYGYTF
large	TRBD1	TRBJ1-2	TRBV12-3/TRBV12-4	TGTGCCAGCACACCGACAGGGCTGAACTATGGCTACACCTTC	CASTPTGLNYGYTF
-	TRBD1	TRBJ1-2	TRBV12-3/TRBV12-4	TGTGCCAGCAGTTTAGACGAACAGGGGACCTATGGCTACACCTTC	CASSLDEQGTYGYTF